Listed below are T cell receptor beta chains from one sample, sequenced in a study of post-analysis software for immune sequencing data. TCRdb re-derived calls from the PCR reads in MiXCR, one entry per CDR3 protein. Of 450,000 to 700,000 distinct CDR3 sequences in the sample, 44% were seen once. Specimen: blood. These receptors came from a girl between 5 and 17 years old with multiple sclerosis. Each CDR3 is given with its conserved first and last residue. Each record gives: V gene, J gene, clone size, CDR3 protein. The listing skips clone size in some rows; elsewhere it reads once, few, many or a size class.

>TRBV4-1|TRBJ2-7|few
CASSQEMRRSYEQYF
>TRBV5-6|TRBJ1-2|NA
CASSPGQGLSYGYTF
>TRBV12-3/TRBV12-4|TRBJ1-4|few
CASRSQPGEKLFF
>TRBV6-2/TRBV6-3|TRBJ1-5|NA
CASTHQGFVNQPQHF
>TRBV5-1|TRBJ2-7|NA
CASSFEGGYEQYF
>TRBV5-4|TRBJ2-7|NA
CASSAPGQLSYEQYF
>TRBV4-1|TRBJ2-3|NA
CASSQVAVLSSTDTQDF
>TRBV7-6|TRBJ1-1|NA
CASSLARTVNTEAFF
>TRBV5-1|TRBJ2-3|few
CASSFFGQGGTDTQYF
>TRBV5-1|TRBJ2-7|NA
CASRRQSDSYEQYF
>TRBV5-1|TRBJ2-5|many
CATNVGGPRETQYF
>TRBV12-3/TRBV12-4|TRBJ2-1|NA
CASSRTGTNNEQFF
>TRBV5-1|TRBJ2-1|NA
CASSLFSGTVTLAEQFF
>TRBV24-1|TRBJ2-3|few
CATRSSTDTQYF
>TRBV20-1|TRBJ2-6|few
CSARRDSGANVLTF
>TRBV12-3/TRBV12-4|TRBJ2-1|few
CASSHSANEQFF
>TRBV20-1|TRBJ2-3|once
CSAAVPLAGTYTQYF
>TRBV10-3|TRBJ2-6|few
CAISESPGQGTSSGANVLTF
>TRBV28|TRBJ2-3|few
CASSLEEAGVLSDTRYF
>TRBV6-4|TRBJ2-3|many
CASSGGGATDTQYF
>TRBV7-9|TRBJ1-2|once
CASSSDVRWGYTF
>TRBV5-1|TRBJ2-1|many
CASSLETSGYNEQFF
>TRBV10-3|TRBJ2-3|NA
CAISESSLSGGITDTQYF
>TRBV5-6|TRBJ1-1|NA
CASSSFRGPGTEAFF
>TRBV3-1|TRBJ2-4|few
CASSQWDVGNIQYF
>TRBV6-6|TRBJ2-7|NA
CASRNPTGYEQYF
>TRBV5-1|TRBJ2-5|few
CASSSLLRTSGQETQYF
>TRBV12-3/TRBV12-4|TRBJ2-1|NA
CASSGAGVGVNEQFF
>TRBV5-4|TRBJ2-5|NA
CASSSDLEACREQYF
>TRBV4-1|TRBJ2-5|once
CASSHATRDRGVETQYF
>TRBV20-1|TRBJ2-1|NA
CSARDPSGSYNEQFF
>TRBV3-1|TRBJ2-1|NA
CASSLQYTGVGTNEQFF
>TRBV7-2|TRBJ2-1|NA
CASKPGSVRSEQFF
>TRBV7-8|TRBJ1-2|many
CASSLAGGNYGYTF
>TRBV12-3/TRBV12-4|TRBJ2-5|NA
CASSLAGRGETQYF
>TRBV29-1|TRBJ1-2|NA
CSVTVGNGYTF
>TRBV7-2|TRBJ2-7|few
CASSAPSGVEYF
>TRBV10-3|TRBJ2-5|NA
CAISEGSSSETQYF
>TRBV20-1|TRBJ2-7|few
CSARDSSHEQYF
>TRBV12-3/TRBV12-4|TRBJ2-5|NA
CATTDHRVQYF